This T cell receptor beta chain is drawn from a study of T cells in narcolepsy (dated by TCRdb to the late 2010s). At the level of the whole study: The study enrolled patients with narcolepsy type 1 or type 2 (NT1, NT2) together with healthy control donors. The study used TCR Vbeta sequencing to track clonotypes in blood and CSF while looking for autoreactive T cells in narcolepsy patients that target self-antigens of hypocretin neurons (hypocretin, TRIB2).

The full study reports these points: Plots comparing CSF and blood CD4+ T cell clonotypes from the same patient highlighted HCRT-specific and TRIB2-specific autoreactive clonotypes. According to the report, autoreactive clonotypes were detected serially in the blood of the same patients and of different patients, but not in healthy controls. No sequences matching autoreactive T cell clones were present in some of the blood memory CD4+ repertoires from patients and controls. Patients and controls had comparable numbers of sequenced blood memory CD4+ clonotypes, averaging about 37,000 and 33,000, respectively.

The method behind the library was the immunoSEQ multiplex PCR assay. TCRdb's version of the immuneACCESS table is confined to in-frame rearrangements and falls short of the full clone set. An unresolved V gene accounts for under half of the shortfall where checked; the remainder is of unknown origin. Counted in this sample were 25,000 to 40,000 clones; about 90% of them appeared once. The ten largest clonotypes hold around 1.2% of the sample. Memory CD4+ T cells were sorted ex vivo from peripheral blood of narcolepsy patients and healthy controls for TCR Vbeta sequencing. Here V drops 8 bases and J drops 5 bases, and the junction holds 9 bases not matched to any gene. CDR1 and CDR2, per the germline V gene, are MNHNS and SASEGT. The CDR3 sequence holds 14 residues, the cysteine and phenylalanine included. Left in the record is the CDR3 DNA by itself, 42 bases read in frame from the first base. This clone appeared a few times. This clone's antigen is unknown. No per-base quality is available; no much larger clone lies one base away.

The receptor chain draws on TRBV6-1 and TRBJ2-3; TRBD1 agrees with 8 junctional bases. The receptor comes from a human donor with narcolepsy. Sequencing was done on a sample of CD45RA- memory CD4+ T cells from PBMCs. The cell subset or site label for this specimen denotes: memory T cells sorted ex vivo from peripheral blood. The CDR3 in this case is CASSQGAWRDTQYF. The DNA sequence is given as TGTGCCAGCTCCCAGGGGGCTTGGAGAGATACGCAGTATTTT.